These T cell receptor beta chains were read from a single sample in a study of neurological immune-mediated disorders. TCRdb processed the 5' RACE reads anew with MiXCR; each CDR3 protein has one entry. The sample shows approximately 100,000 distinct CDR3 sequences, under 4.5% of them seen only once. Sequencing used PBMCs. These receptors were obtained from a woman between 45 and 60 years old with multiple sclerosis. Both conserved end residues are part of each CDR3. The D gene is left open where the match is weak. Expanded clones are given a class, and other clones once, few, many or no size at all.

j_call | v_call | clone_size | d_call | cdr3_nt | cdr3_aa
TRBJ1-1 | TRBV6-5 | many | NA | TGTGCCAGCAGTTACGGGGGCAGGGCCCACACTGAAGCTTTCTTT | CASSYGGRAHTEAFF
TRBJ2-4 | TRBV29-1 | many | NA | TGCAGCATAGAACAGGGAGATGACAAAAACATTCAGTACTTC | CSIEQGDDKNIQYF
TRBJ2-7 | TRBV4-1 | many | NA | TGCGCCAGCAGCCAAGAGGCCTCCCCCTACGAGCAGTACTTC | CASSQEASPYEQYF
TRBJ2-1 | TRBV12-3/TRBV12-4 | few | NA | TGTGCCAGCATTAGGGACACCCGAGACAATGAGCAGTTCTTC | CASIRDTRDNEQFF
TRBJ2-7 | TRBV20-1 | many | NA | TGCAGTGCTAGAGTTCGGACAGACAGCTACGAGCAGTACTTC | CSARVRTDSYEQYF
TRBJ2-1 | TRBV10-3 | many | TRBD2 | TGTGCCATCAGTCTCAGCGGGGGGGATTACAATGAGCAGTTCTTC | CAISLSGGDYNEQFF
TRBJ1-4 | TRBV7-2 | many | NA | TGTGCCAGCAGCTTAGGGGGAAGTGGTTCTAATGAAAAACTGTTTTTT | CASSLGGSGSNEKLFF
TRBJ2-7 | TRBV12-3/TRBV12-4 | many | NA | TGTGCCAGCAGTTTGCAGGGGAGGAACGAGCAGTACTTC | CASSLQGRNEQYF
TRBJ2-1 | TRBV19 | many | TRBD2 | TGTGCCAGTAGTATATGGACTAGCGGGCCTTCCTACAATGAGCAGTTCTTC | CASSIWTSGPSYNEQFF
TRBJ2-1 | TRBV4-1 | many | TRBD2 | TGCGCCAGCAGCCAAGGGAGGAGCGGGGGGACATTGAGCTCCTACAATGAGCAGTTCTTC | CASSQGRSGGTLSSYNEQFF
TRBJ2-4 | TRBV5-1 | many | TRBD2 | TGCGCCAGCAGCTTGGGGACTAGCGGGGGGGCCGGAAACATTCAGTACTTC | CASSLGTSGGAGNIQYF
TRBJ2-5 | TRBV7-2 | many | NA | TGTGCCAGCAGCTTAGAGTTGGGGACCCAGTACTTC | CASSLELGTQYF
TRBJ1-4 | TRBV20-1 | many | TRBD1 | TGCAGTGCTAGAGAAGGGACAGGGAATGAAAAACTGTTTTTT | CSAREGTGNEKLFF
TRBJ2-5 | TRBV20-1 | NA | TRBD2 | TGCAGTGCTAGAGTTGGGGCGGGGGGCCAAGAGACCCAGTACTTC | CSARVGAGGQETQYF
TRBJ1-1 | TRBV7-8 | many | NA | TGTGCCAGCAGCTCTAGCGGCGGGTCGAACACTGAAGCTTTCTTT | CASSSSGGSNTEAFF
TRBJ2-7 | TRBV12-3/TRBV12-4 | NA | TRBD2 | TGTGCCAACAGTCCGGGACTAGCGGGGACCTACGAGCAGTACTTC | CANSPGLAGTYEQYF
TRBJ2-7 | TRBV6-5 | many | NA | TGTGCCAGCAGTCTGGCCCGGAAAGCGGAGCAGTACTTC | CASSLARKAEQYF
TRBJ2-7 | TRBV20-1 | many | TRBD1 | TGCAGTGCTAGAGACACCCTGGGACAGGGCCCTTACGAGCAGTACTTC | CSARDTLGQGPYEQYF
TRBJ2-2 | TRBV7-6 | many | NA | TGTGCCAGCAGCTTAGCGAGTAGCGGCACCGGGGAGCTGTTTTTT | CASSLASSGTGELFF
TRBJ1-2 | TRBV20-1 | many | NA | TGCAGCCGTCCCGCTCCCCTGAGAGGCAGGACCAACTATGGCTACACCTTC | CSRPAPLRGRTNYGYTF
TRBJ1-1 | TRBV20-1 | many | NA | TGCAGTGCCCCAACCGCTCGTCCAGGGAAGAACACTGAAGCTTTCTTT | CSAPTARPGKNTEAFF
TRBJ2-3 | TRBV7-6 | many | TRBD2 | TGTGCCAGCAGCCATTGGCTAGCGGGGTCCACAGATACGCAGTATTTT | CASSHWLAGSTDTQYF
TRBJ2-7 | TRBV5-1 | many | NA | TGCGCCAGCAGGAGAGAGGCAACCTCCTACGAGCAGTACTTC | CASRREATSYEQYF
TRBJ2-5 | TRBV12-3/TRBV12-4 | many | NA | TGTGCCAGCAGTCCCGGTGGGGAGACCCAGTACTTC | CASSPGGETQYF
TRBJ2-1 | TRBV6-2/TRBV6-3 | many | TRBD1 | TGTGCCAGCAGTTACTCCCCCGGCAGGGGGCTCGAGAATGAGCAGTTCTTC | CASSYSPGRGLENEQFF
TRBJ1-2 | TRBV18 | NA | NA | TGTGCCAGCTCACCAACAGGGCCCCTTGGCTACACCTTC | CASSPTGPLGYTF
TRBJ2-1 | TRBV20-1 | many | TRBD2 | TGCAGTGCTAGAGTAGGTAGCGGGGGCCCCGGCGGTTACAATGAGCAGTTCTTC | CSARVGSGGPGGYNEQFF
TRBJ1-1 | TRBV7-3 | few | NA | TGTGCCAGCAGCTTATGGGGGAGGACTGAAGCTTTCTTT | CASSLWGRTEAFF
TRBJ2-5 | TRBV9 | many | NA | TGTGCCAGCAGCGTAGTCGGAGCTCAAGAGACCCAGTACTTC | CASSVVGAQETQYF
TRBJ2-2 | TRBV12-3/TRBV12-4 | many | NA | TGTGCCAGCAGTGCTAGCGTTTCCACCGGGGAGCTGTTTTTT | CASSASVSTGELFF
TRBJ2-7 | TRBV9 | many | NA | TGTGCCAGCAGCGTAGCTAGGTCGTCCTCCTACGAGCAGTACTTC | CASSVARSSSYEQYF
TRBJ2-5 | TRBV7-2 | many | NA | TGTGCCAGCAGCCATAGGGCGGGGGCGGTGGAGGAGACCCAGTACTTC | CASSHRAGAVEETQYF
TRBJ1-1 | TRBV20-1 | many | NA | TGCAGTGCTAGAGATCCAAGGGTGAACACTGAAGCTTTCTTT | CSARDPRVNTEAFF
TRBJ2-1 | TRBV12-3/TRBV12-4 | many | TRBD1 | TGTGCCAGCAGTCTAGGGACAGGGTACAATGAGCAGTTCTTC | CASSLGTGYNEQFF
TRBJ2-7 | TRBV12-5 | many | NA | TGTGCTAGTGGTTCCCTCTACGAGCAGTACTTC | CASGSLYEQYF
TRBJ1-2 | TRBV5-1 | many | TRBD1 | TGCGCCAGCAGTTCGGACAGGGCCTATGGCTACACCTTC | CASSSDRAYGYTF
TRBJ2-5 | TRBV2 | NA | TRBD1 | TGTGCCAGCAGTGATTTGGGACAGCTACAAGAGACCCAGTACTTC | CASSDLGQLQETQYF
TRBJ1-2 | TRBV15 | many | TRBD1 | TGTGCCACCAGCAGACCCGACAGGGACGGCTACACCTTC | CATSRPDRDGYTF
TRBJ2-7 | TRBV5-1 | many | TRBD2 | TGCGCCAGCAGCTCCCGGGGTAGCGGGGGGCCAGATAAGCCTTCACGCTACGAGCAGTACTTC | CASSSRGSGGPDKPSRYEQYF
TRBJ2-5 | TRBV12-3/TRBV12-4 | few | TRBD2 | TGTGCCAGCAGTCGTACCGGGACTAGGACCTCTCGGACCCAGTACTTC | CASSRTGTRTSRTQYF
TRBJ2-3 | TRBV11-3 | many | NA | TGTGCCAGCAGCAACGGGGCCACAGATACGCAGTATTTT | CASSNGATDTQYF
TRBJ1-2 | TRBV5-6 | NA | TRBD1 | TGCGCCAGCAGCTTGGGACAGGCAGGTTATGGCTACACCTTC | CASSLGQAGYGYTF
TRBJ1-1 | TRBV7-8 | many | NA | TGTGCCAGCAGCTTAGTAGGAGGGTCGAACACTGAAGCTTTCTTT | CASSLVGGSNTEAFF
TRBJ1-1 | TRBV6-5 | many | NA | TGTGCCAGCGCGCCGGGGCAGACCACTGAAGCTTTCTTT | CASAPGQTTEAFF
TRBJ2-3 | TRBV11-2 | many | TRBD2 | TGTGCCAGCAGGCAGGGACTAGCGGTGCTACCGTGCACAGATACGCAGTATTTT | CASRQGLAVLPCTDTQYF
TRBJ1-1 | TRBV5-1 | NA | NA | TGCGCCAGCAGCTTGGGGGCTGGCGGGACTAAGATGAACACTGAAGCTTTCTTT | CASSLGAGGTKMNTEAFF
TRBJ2-1 | TRBV5-1 | many | TRBD2 | TGCGCCAGCAGCTGGAGACTAGCGGGGGCGGGGAATGAGCAGTTCTTC | CASSWRLAGAGNEQFF
TRBJ2-1 | TRBV20-1 | many | TRBD2 | TGCAGTGCTGGGGGGGATACCCCGACCAATGAGCAGTTCTTC | CSAGGDTPTNEQFF
TRBJ1-6 | TRBV6-2/TRBV6-3 | many | NA | TGTGCCAGCAGTTTTCGGGAGTCGACCTCACCCCTCCACTTT | CASSFRESTSPLHF
TRBJ2-6 | TRBV4-3 | many | NA | TGCGCCAGCAGCCAAGACTGGGTGGGGTCTGGGGCCAACGTCCTGACTTTC | CASSQDWVGSGANVLTF
TRBJ1-2 | TRBV28 | many | NA | TGTGCCATCGGGATAGGGGCGGGTGGCTACACCTTC | CAIGIGAGGYTF
TRBJ2-1 | TRBV7-6 | many | TRBD2 | TGTGCCAGCAGCTTTGTGACTAGCGGGGAGAATGAGCAGTTCTTC | CASSFVTSGENEQFF
TRBJ2-5 | TRBV7-8 | many | TRBD1 | TGTGCCAGCAGCTTAGGTGTTGGACAGGCGCTTCGGACCCAGTACTTC | CASSLGVGQALRTQYF
TRBJ2-1 | TRBV20-1 | many | TRBD2 | TGCAGTGCTAGAGATGGAGCGGGGGGTGGGAATGAGCAGTTCTTC | CSARDGAGGGNEQFF
TRBJ2-5 | TRBV12-3/TRBV12-4 | many | NA | TGTGCCAGCAGCTACGGAGAGGCCCAGTACTTC | CASSYGEAQYF
TRBJ2-7 | TRBV7-2 | many | NA | TGTGCCAGCAGCCGACCAGGGGTCTACGAGCAGTACTTC | CASSRPGVYEQYF
TRBJ2-3 | TRBV11-2 | many | NA | TGTGCCAGCAGCCAGAGACGAAGCACAGATACGCAGTATTTT | CASSQRRSTDTQYF
TRBJ1-2 | TRBV7-2 | many | TRBD1 | TGTGCCAGCAGCTCTACAGGGGTTGGTAACTATGGCTACACCTTC | CASSSTGVGNYGYTF
TRBJ2-1 | TRBV7-9 | many | NA | TGTGCCAGCAGCCTCAACCAGGACAATGAGCAGTTCTTC | CASSLNQDNEQFF
TRBJ2-7 | TRBV7-2 | many | NA | TGTGCCAGCAGCTTAGGGGTCAGGCTAACCTACGAGCAGTACTTC | CASSLGVRLTYEQYF